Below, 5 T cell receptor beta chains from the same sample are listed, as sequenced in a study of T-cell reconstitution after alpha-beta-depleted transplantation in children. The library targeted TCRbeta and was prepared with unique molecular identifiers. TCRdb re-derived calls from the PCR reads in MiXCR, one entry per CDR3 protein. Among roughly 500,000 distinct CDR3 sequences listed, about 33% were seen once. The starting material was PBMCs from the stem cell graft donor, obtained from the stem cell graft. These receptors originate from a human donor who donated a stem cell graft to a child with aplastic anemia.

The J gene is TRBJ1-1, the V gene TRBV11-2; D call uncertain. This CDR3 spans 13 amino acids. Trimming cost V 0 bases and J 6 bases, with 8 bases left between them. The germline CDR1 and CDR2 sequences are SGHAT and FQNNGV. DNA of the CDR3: TGTGCCAGCAGCTTAGATCTGCCCGCTGAAGCTTTCTTT. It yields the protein CASSLDLPAEAFF.

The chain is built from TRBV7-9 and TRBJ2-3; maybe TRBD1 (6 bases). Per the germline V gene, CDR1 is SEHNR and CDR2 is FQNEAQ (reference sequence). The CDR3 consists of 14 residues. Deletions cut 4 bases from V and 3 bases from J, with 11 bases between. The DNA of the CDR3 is TGTGCCAGCAGCTCTACAGGGTTTACAGATACGCAGTATTTT. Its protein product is CASSSTGFTDTQYF.

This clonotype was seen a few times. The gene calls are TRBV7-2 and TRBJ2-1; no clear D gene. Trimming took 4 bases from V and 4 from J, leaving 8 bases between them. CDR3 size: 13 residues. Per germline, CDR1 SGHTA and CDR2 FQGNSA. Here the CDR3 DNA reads TGTGCCAGCAGCTCCCCCCAGTACAATGAGCAGTTCTTC. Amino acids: CASSSPQYNEQFF. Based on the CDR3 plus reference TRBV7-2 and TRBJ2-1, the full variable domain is GAGVSQSPSNKVTEKGKDVELRCDPISGHTALYWYRQSLGQGLEFLIYFQGNSAPDKSGLPSDRFSAERTGGSVSTLTIQRTQQEDSAVYLCASSSPQYNEQFFGPGTRLTVL.

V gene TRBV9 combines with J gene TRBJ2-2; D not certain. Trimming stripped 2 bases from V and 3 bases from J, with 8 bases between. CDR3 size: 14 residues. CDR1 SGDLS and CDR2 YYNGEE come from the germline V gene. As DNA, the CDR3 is TGTGCCAGCAGCGTTACAGAACACACCGGGGAGCTGTTTTTT. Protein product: CASSVTEHTGELFF. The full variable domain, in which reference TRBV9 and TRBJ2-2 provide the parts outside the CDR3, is DSGVTQTPKHLITATGQRVTLRCSPRSGDLSVYWYQQSLDQGLQFLIQYYNGEERAKGNILERFSAQQFPDLHSELNLSSLELGDSALYFCASSVTEHTGELFFGEGSRLTVL.

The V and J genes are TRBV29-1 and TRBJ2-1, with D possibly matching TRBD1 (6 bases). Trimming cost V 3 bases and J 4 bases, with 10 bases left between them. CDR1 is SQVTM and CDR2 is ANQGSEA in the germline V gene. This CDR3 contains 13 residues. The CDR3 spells CSVDTGLYNEQFF. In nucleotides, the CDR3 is TGCAGCGTTGACACAGGGCTATACAATGAGCAGTTCTTC.